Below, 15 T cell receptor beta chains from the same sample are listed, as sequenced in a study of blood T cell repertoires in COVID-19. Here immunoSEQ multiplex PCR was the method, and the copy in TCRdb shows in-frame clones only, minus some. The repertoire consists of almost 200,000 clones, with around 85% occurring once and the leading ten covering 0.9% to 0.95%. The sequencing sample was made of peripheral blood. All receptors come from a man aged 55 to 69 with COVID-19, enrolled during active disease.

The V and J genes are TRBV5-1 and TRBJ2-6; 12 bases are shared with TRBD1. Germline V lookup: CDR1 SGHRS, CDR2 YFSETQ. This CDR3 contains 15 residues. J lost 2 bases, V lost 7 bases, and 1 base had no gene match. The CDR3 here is CASGTGGAGANVLTF. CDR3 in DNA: TGCGCCAGCGGGACAGGGGGCGCTGGGGCCAACGTCCTGACTTTC.

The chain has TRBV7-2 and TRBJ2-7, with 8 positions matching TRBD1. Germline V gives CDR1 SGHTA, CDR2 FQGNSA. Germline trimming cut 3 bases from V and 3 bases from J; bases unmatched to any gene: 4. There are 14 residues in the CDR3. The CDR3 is CASSFQGQGYEQYF. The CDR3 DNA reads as TGTGCCAGCAGCTTCCAAGGACAGGGCTACGAGCAGTACTTC.

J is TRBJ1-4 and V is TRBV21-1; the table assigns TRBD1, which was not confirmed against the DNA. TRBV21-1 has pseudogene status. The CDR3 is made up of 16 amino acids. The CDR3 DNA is TGTGCCAGCAGCAACCGGGACAACGCCTTCAATGAAAAACTGTTTTTT. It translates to CASSNRDNAFNEKLFF.

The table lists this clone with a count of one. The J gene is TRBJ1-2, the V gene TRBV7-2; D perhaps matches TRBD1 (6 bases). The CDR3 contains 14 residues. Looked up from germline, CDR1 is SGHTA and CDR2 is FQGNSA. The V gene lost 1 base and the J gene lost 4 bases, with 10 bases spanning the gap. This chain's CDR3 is CASSLGKGGYGYTF. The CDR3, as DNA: TGTGCCAGCAGCTTAGGGAAAGGGGGCTATGGCTACACCTTC.

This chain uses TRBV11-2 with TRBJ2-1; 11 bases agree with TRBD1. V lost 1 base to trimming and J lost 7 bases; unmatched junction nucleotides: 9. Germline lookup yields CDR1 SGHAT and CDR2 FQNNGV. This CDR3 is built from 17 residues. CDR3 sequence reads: CASSLGVRGTGGNEQFF. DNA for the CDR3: TGTGCCAGCAGCTTAGGGGTTCGGGGGACAGGGGGGAATGAGCAGTTCTTC.

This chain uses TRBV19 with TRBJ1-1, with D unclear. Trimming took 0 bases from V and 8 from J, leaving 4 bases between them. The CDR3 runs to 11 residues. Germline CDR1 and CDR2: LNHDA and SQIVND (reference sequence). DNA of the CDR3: TGTGCCAGTAGTATAGAGGCCGAAGCTTTCTTT. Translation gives CASSIEAEAFF. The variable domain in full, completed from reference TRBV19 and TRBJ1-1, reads DGGITQSPKYLFRKEGQNVTLSCEQNLNHDAMYWYRQDPGQGLRLIYYSQIVNDFQKGDIAEGYSVSREKKESFPLTVTSAQKNPTAFYLCASSIEAEAFFGQGTRLTVV.

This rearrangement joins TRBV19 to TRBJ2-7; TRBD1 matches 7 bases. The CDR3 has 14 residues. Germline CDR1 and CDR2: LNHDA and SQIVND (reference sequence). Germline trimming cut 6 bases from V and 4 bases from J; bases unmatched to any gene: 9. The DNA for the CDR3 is TGTGCCAGTAGAGAGAGACAGGGTAGATACGAGCAGTACTTC. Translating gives CASRERQGRYEQYF.

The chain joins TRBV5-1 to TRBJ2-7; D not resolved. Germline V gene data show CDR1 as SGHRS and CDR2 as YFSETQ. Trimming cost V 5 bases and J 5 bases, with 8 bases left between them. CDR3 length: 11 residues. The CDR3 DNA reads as TGCGCCAGCAGGCTACAGAACGAGCAGTACTTC. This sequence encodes CASRLQNEQYF.

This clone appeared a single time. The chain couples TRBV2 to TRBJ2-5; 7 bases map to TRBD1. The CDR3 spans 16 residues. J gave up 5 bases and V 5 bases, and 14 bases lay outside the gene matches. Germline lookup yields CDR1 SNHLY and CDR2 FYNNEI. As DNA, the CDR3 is TGTGCCAGCAGTCCCACGACCCCGACAGGGTACGAGACCCAGTACTTC. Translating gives CASSPTTPTGYETQYF. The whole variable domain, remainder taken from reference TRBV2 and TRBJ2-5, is EPEVTQTPSHQVTQMGQEVILRCVPISNHLYFYWYRQILGQKVEFLVSFYNNEISEKSEIFDDQFSVERPDGSNFTLKIRSTKLEDSAMYFCASSPTTPTGYETQYFGPGTRLLVL.

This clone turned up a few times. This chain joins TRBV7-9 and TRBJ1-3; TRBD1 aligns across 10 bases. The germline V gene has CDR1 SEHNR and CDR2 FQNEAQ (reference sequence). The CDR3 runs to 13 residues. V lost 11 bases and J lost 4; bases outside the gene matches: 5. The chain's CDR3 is CAGGQGGGNTIYF. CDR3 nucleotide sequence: TGTGCCGGCGGACAGGGGGGAGGAAACACCATATATTTT.

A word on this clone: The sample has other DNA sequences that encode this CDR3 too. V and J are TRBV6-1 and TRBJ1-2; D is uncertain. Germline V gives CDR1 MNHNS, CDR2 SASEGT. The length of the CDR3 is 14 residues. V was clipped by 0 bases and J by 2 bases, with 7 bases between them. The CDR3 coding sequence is TGTGCCAGCAGTGAAGCAGGAGGCAACTATGGCTACACCTTC. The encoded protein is CASSEAGGNYGYTF.

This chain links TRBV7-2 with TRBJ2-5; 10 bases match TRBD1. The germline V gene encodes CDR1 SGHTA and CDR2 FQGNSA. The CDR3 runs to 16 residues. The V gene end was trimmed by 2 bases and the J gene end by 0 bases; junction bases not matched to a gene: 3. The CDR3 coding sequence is TGTGCCAGCAGCTTACTAGGACAGGGGGACCAAGAGACCCAGTACTTC. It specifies CASSLLGQGDQETQYF.

The CDR3 protein is CASSPGGNTEAFF. Written as DNA, the CDR3 is TGTGCCAGCAGCCCAGGGGGGAACACTGAAGCTTTCTTT. The chain joins TRBV9 to TRBJ1-1, with 7 positions matching TRBD1. Germline CDR1 reads SGDLS; CDR2 reads YYNGEE. Trimming cost V 4 bases and J 1 base; bases outside gene matches: 1. The CDR3 spans 13 residues.

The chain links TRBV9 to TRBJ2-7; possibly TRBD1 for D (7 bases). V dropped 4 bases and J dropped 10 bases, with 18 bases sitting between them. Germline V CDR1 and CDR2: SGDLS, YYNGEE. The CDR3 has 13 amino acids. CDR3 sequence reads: CASSLTLGGGQYF. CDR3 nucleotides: TGTGCCAGCAGCTTAACTTTAGGAGGGGGCCAGTACTTC. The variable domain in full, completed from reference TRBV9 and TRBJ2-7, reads DSGVTQTPKHLITATGQRVTLRCSPRSGDLSVYWYQQSLDQGLQFLIQYYNGEERAKGNILERFSAQQFPDLHSELNLSSLELGDSALYFCASSLTLGGGQYFGPGTRLTVT.

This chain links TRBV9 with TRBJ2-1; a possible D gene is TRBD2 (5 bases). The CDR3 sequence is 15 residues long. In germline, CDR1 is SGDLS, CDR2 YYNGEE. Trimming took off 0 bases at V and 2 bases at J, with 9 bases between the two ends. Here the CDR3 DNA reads TGTGCCAGCAGCGTAGGGACTCGAACCTACAATGAGCAGTTCTTC. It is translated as CASSVGTRTYNEQFF.